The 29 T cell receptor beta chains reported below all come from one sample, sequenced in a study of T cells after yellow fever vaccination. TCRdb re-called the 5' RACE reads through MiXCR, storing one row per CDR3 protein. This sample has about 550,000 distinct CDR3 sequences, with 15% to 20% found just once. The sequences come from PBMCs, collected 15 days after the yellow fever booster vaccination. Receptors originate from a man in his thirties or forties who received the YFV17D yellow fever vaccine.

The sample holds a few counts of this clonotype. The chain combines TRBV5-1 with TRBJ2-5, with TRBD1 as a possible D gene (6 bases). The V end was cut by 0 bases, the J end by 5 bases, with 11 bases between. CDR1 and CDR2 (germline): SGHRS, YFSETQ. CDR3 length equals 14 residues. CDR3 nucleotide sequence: TGCGCCAGCAGCTTGGCAGGGGTCCGGGAGACCCAGTACTTC. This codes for CASSLAGVRETQYF.

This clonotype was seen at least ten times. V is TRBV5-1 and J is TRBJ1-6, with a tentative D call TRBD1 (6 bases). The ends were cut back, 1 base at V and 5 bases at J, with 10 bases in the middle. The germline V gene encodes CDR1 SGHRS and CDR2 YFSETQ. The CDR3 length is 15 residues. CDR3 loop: CASSLLGGDNSPLHF. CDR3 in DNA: TGCGCCAGCAGCTTGTTGGGGGGCGATAATTCACCCCTCCACTTT.

CDR3 in amino acids: CASSGQSGTEQFF. CDR3 in DNA: TGTGCCAGCAGTGGGCAAAGCGGGACTGAGCAGTTCTTC. The gene calls are TRBV6-4 and TRBJ2-1; TRBD2 agrees at 7 bases. The CDR3 runs 13 residues. The germline V gene has CDR1 MRHNA and CDR2 SNTAGT. The V segment lost 4 bases and the J segment 9 bases; nucleotides outside the gene matches: 6.

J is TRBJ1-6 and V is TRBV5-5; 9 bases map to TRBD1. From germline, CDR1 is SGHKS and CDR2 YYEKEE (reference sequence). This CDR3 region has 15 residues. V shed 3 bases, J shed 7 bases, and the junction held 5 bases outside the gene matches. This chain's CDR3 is CASSSGGTGNSPLHF. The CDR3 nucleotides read TGTGCCAGCAGCTCGGGGGGGACAGGGAATTCACCCCTCCACTTT.

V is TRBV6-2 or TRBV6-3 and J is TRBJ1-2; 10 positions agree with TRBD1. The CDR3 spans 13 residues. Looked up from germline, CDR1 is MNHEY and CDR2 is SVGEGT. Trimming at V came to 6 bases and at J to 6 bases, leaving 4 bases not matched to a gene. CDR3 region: CASRRQGANGYTF. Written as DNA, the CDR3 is TGTGCCAGCAGGCGACAGGGGGCGAATGGCTACACCTTC.

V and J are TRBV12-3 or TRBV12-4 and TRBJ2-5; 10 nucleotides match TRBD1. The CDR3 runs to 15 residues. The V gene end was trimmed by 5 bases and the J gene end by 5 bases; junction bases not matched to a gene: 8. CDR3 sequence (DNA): TGTGCCAGCAGTAGGGACAGGGGATTGTCCGAGACCCAGTACTTC. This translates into CASSRDRGLSETQYF.

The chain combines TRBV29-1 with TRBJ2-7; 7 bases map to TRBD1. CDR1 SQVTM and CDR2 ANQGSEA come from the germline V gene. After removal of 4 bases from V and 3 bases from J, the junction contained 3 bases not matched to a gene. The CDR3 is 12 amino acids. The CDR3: CSVGRDSYEQYF. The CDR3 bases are TGCAGCGTTGGCCGGGACAGCTACGAGCAGTACTTC.

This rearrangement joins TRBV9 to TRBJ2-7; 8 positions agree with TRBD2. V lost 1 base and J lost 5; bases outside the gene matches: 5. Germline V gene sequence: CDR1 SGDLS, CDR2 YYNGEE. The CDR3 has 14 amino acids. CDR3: CASSVSGRFDEQYF. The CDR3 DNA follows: TGTGCCAGCAGCGTAAGCGGGAGATTCGACGAGCAGTACTTC.

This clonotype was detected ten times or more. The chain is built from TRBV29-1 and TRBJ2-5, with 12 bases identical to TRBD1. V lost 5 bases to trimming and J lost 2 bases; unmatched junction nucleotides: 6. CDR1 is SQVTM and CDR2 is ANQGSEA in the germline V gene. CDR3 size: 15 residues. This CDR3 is CSVPGQGANQETQYF. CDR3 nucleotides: TGCAGCGTTCCGGGACAGGGGGCGAATCAAGAGACCCAGTACTTC.

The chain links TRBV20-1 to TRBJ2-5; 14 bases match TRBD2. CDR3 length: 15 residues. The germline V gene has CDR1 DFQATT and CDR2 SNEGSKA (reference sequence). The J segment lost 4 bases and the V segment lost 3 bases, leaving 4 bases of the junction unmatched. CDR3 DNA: TGCAGTGCTAGGGGGACTAGCGGGAGTTCAGAGACCCAGTACTTC. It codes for CSARGTSGSSETQYF.

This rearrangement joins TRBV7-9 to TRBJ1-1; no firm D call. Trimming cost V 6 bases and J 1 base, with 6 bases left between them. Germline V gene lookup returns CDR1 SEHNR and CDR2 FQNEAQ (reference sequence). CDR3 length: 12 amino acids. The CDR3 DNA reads TGTGCCAGCAGTTTGAAGAACACTGAAGCTTTCTTT. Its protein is CASSLKNTEAFF.

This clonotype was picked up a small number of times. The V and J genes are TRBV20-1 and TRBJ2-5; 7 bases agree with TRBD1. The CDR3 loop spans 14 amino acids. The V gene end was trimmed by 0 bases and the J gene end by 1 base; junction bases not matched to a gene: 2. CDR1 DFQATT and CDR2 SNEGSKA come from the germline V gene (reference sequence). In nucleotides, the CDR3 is TGCAGTGCTAGAGATCGACAGGGCCAAGAGACCCAGTACTTC. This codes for CSARDRQGQETQYF.

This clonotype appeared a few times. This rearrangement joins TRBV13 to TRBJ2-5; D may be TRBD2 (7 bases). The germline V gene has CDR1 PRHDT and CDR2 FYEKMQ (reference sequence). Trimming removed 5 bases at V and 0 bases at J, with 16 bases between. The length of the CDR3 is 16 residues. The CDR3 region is CASSPWSGTYQETQYF. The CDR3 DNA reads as TGTGCCAGCAGCCCTTGGAGCGGGACATACCAAGAGACCCAGTACTTC.

The CDR3 region is CASSLKRSPLHF. DNA of the CDR3: TGTGCCAGCAGTTTAAAGCGGTCACCCCTCCACTTT. The chain joins TRBV12-3 or TRBV12-4 to TRBJ1-6, with D uncertain. With 2 bases removed from V and 10 bases from J, the gap between germline ends came to 6 bases. CDR3 length equals 12 residues.

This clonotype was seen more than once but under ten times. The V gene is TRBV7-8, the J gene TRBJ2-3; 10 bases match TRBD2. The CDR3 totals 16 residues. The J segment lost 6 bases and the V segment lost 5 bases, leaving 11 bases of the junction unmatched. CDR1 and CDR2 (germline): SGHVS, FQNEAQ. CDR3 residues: CASSALAGEVRDTQYF. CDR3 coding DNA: TGTGCCAGCAGCGCCCTAGCGGGAGAGGTGAGGGATACGCAGTATTTT.

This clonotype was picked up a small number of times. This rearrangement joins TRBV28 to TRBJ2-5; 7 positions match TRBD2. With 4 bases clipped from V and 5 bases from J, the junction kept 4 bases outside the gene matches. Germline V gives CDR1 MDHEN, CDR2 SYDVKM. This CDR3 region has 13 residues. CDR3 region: CASSWGGSETQYF. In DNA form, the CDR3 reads TGTGCCAGCAGTTGGGGGGGAAGCGAGACCCAGTACTTC.

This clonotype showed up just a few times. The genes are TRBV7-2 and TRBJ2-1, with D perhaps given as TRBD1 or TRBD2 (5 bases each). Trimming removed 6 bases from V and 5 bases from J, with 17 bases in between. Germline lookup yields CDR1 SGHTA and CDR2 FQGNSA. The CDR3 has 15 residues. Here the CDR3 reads CASRGVGLGNNEQFF. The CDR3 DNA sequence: TGTGCCAGCAGGGGGGTCGGGCTAGGAAACAATGAGCAGTTCTTC. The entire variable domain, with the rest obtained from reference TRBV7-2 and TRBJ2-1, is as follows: GAGVSQSPSNKVTEKGKDVELRCDPISGHTALYWYRQSLGQGLEFLIYFQGNSAPDKSGLPSDRFSAERTGGSVSTLTIQRTQQEDSAVYLCASRGVGLGNNEQFFGPGTRLTVL.

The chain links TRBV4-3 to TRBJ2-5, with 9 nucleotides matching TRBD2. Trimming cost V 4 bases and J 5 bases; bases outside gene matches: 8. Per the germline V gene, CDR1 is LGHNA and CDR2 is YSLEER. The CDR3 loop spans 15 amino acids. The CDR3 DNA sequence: TGCGCCAGCAGCCGCCAAGCGGGAGGTCAGGAGACCCAGTACTTC. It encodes CASSRQAGGQETQYF.

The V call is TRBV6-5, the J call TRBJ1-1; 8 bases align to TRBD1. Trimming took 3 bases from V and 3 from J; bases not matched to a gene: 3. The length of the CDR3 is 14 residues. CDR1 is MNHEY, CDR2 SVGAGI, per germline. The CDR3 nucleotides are TGTGCCAGCAGTTATACGACAGGGGACACTGAAGCTTTCTTT. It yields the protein CASSYTTGDTEAFF.

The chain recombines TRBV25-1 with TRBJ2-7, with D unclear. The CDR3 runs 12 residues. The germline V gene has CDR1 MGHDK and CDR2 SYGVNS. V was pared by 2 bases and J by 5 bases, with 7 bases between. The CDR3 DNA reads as TGTGCCAGCAGTGAAGGTTATGACGAGCAGTACTTC. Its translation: CASSEGYDEQYF.

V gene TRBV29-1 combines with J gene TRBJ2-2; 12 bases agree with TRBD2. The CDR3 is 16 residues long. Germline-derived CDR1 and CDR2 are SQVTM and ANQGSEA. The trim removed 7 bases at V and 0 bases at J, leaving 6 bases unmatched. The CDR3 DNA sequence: TGCAGCGCTCGACTAGCGGGAGCAGCGAACACCGGGGAGCTGTTTTTT. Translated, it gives CSARLAGAANTGELFF.

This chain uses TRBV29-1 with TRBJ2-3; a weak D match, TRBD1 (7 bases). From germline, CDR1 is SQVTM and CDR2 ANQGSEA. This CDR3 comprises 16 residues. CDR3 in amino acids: CTPPFGGGYRTDTQYF. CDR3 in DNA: TGCACCCCCCCGTTTGGAGGGGGCTATCGCACAGATACGCAGTATTTT.

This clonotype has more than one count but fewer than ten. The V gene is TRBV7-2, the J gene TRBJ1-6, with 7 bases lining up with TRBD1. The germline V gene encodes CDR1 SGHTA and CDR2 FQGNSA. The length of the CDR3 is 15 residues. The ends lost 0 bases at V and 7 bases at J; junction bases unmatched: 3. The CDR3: CASSLAGTENSPLHF. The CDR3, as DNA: TGTGCCAGCAGCTTAGCCGGGACAGAGAATTCACCCCTCCACTTT.

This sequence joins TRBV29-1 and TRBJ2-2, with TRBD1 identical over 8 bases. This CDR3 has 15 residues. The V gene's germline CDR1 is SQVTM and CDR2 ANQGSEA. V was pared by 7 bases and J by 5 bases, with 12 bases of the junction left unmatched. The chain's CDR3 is CSGGSGQGSTGELFF. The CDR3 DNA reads TGCAGCGGTGGGTCAGGACAGGGAAGTACCGGGGAGCTGTTTTTT.

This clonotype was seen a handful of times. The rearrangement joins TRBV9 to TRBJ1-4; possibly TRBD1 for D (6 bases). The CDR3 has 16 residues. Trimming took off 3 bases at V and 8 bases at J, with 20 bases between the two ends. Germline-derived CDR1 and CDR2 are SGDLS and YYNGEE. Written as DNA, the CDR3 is TGTGCCAGCAGCGCTGAGGGAGGGGGATTTGGAGAAAAACTGTTTTTT. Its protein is CASSAEGGGFGEKLFF.

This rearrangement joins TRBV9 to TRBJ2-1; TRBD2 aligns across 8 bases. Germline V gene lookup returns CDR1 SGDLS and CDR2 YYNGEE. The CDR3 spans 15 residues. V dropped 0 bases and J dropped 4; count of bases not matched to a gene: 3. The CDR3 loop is CASSVDREGYNEQFF. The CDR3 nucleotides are TGTGCCAGCAGCGTAGACCGGGAGGGTTACAATGAGCAGTTCTTC.

In DNA, the CDR3 is TGTGCCAGCAGCCGTTCGTGGGACACCGGGGAGCTGTTTTTT. It yields the protein CASSRSWDTGELFF. V gene TRBV7-2 combines with J gene TRBJ2-2; D gene unclear. The CDR3 has 14 residues. Trimming cost V 5 bases and J 3 bases, with 10 bases left between them. The germline V gene encodes CDR1 SGHTA and CDR2 FQGNSA.

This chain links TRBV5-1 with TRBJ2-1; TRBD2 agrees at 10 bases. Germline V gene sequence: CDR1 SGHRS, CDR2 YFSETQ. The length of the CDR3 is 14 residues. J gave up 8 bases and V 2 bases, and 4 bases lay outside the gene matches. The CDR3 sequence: CASSFASGSYEQFF. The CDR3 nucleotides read TGCGCCAGCAGCTTTGCTAGCGGGAGTTATGAGCAGTTCTTC.

The CDR3 loop is CAWRSGDYTAGELFF. CDR3 coding DNA: TGTGCCTGGAGGAGCGGGGACTACACGGCCGGGGAGCTGTTTTTT. The chain links TRBV30 to TRBJ2-2, with 7 bases that match TRBD2. Germline V gene lookup returns CDR1 GTSNPN and CDR2 SVGIG (reference sequence). The CDR3 is 15 amino acids. Trimming removed 3 bases from V and 6 bases from J; junction bases left unmatched: 10.